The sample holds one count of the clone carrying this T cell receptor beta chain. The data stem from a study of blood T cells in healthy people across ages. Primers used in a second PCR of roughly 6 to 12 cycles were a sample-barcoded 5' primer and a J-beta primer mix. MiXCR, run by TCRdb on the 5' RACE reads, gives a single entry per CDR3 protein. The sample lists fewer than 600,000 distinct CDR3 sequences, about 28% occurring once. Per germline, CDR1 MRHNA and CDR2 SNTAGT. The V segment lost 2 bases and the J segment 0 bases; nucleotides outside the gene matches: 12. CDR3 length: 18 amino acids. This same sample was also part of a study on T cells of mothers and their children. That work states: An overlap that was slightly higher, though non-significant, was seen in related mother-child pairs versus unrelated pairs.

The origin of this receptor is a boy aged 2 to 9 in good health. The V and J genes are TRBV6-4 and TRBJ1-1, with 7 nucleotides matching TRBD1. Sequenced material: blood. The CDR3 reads CASSDNYTGTDLNTEAFF. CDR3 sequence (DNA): TGTGCCAGCAGTGACAATTACACTGGGACAGACTTGAACACTGAAGCTTTCTTT.